This entry lists 31 T cell receptor beta chains sequenced from one sample in a study of post-analysis software for immune sequencing data. Study-level points and caveats: Among roughly five TRBV segments more frequent in patients than controls were TRBV5-6, TRBV5-1 and TRBV20-1.

Antigens of these TCRs are unknown. TCR beta cDNA libraries had unique molecular identifiers. TCRdb fed the PCR reads into MiXCR, producing one record per CDR3 protein. Of 600,000 to 700,000 distinct CDR3 sequences in the sample, roughly three fifths are singletons; the top ten hold approximately 11%. Sequenced sample: blood. All receptors derive from a girl aged 2 to 9 with multiple sclerosis.

This clonotype has only a few counts. The chain combines TRBV20-1 with TRBJ2-5; D is perhaps TRBD1 or TRBD2 (5 bases each). CDR1 and CDR2 (germline): DFQATT, SNEGSKA (reference sequence). The CDR3 sequence is 14 residues long. V lost 0 bases and J 1 base, leaving 9 bases between the germline ends. This CDR3 is CSARDPGTQETQYF. In DNA form, the CDR3 reads TGCAGTGCTAGAGATCCGGGGACCCAAGAGACCCAGTACTTC.

The chain joins TRBV6-2 or TRBV6-3 to TRBJ2-1; TRBD2 might be the D (6 bases). V was clipped by 4 bases and J by 9 bases, with 13 bases between them. This CDR3 is 13 amino acids long. Germline values: CDR1 MNHEY, CDR2 SVGEGT. CDR3 sequence (DNA): TGTGCCAGCAGTTGGCACTTTAGCGGTGAGCAGTTCTTC. This translates into CASSWHFSGEQFF.

As concerns this clonotype: Compared with germline, one end of the junction differs, possibly owing to a read error. V is TRBV7-8 and J is TRBJ2-3; TRBD2 agrees at 7 bases. CDR3 length equals 14 residues. Germline CDR1 is SGHVS and CDR2 is FQNEAQ. CDR3 DNA: TGTGCCAGCAGCCCGACTAGCTACACAGTTACGCAGTATTTT. Amino acids: CASSPTSYTVTQYF.

Regarding this clonotype: One end of the junction fails to match germline, which may point to a read error. The J gene is TRBJ2-1, the V gene TRBV2, with no clear D. The germline V gene has CDR1 SNHLY and CDR2 FYNNEI. CDR3 length: 12 amino acids. CDR3: CANSEVRNEQFF. CDR3 bases: TGTGCCAACAGTGAAGTAAGGAATGAGCAGTTCTTC. The full variable domain, in which reference TRBV2 and TRBJ2-1 provide the parts outside the CDR3, is EPEVTQTPSHQVTQMGQEVILRCVPISNHLYFYWYRQILGQKVEFLVSFYNNEISEKSEIFDDQFSVERPDGSNFTLKIRSTKLEDSAMYFCANSEVRNEQFFGPGTRLTVL.

The chain is built from TRBV4-3 and TRBJ2-1, with 8 bases identical to TRBD2. The V segment lost 2 bases and the J segment 2 bases; nucleotides outside the gene matches: 5. CDR1 and CDR2 (germline): LGHNA, YSLEER. The CDR3 contains 16 residues. For the CDR3, the DNA is TGCGCCAGCAGCCAATCCCCGGGGGGGGCCTACAATGAGCAGTTCTTC. It is translated as CASSQSPGGAYNEQFF.

This chain connects TRBV5-1 to TRBJ1-2; D not certain. Per the germline V gene, CDR1 is SGHRS and CDR2 is YFSETQ. There are 15 residues in the CDR3. Trimming pared 4 bases from V and 4 bases from J, leaving 17 bases between. The CDR3 nucleotides read TGCGCCAGCAGCGCATCCGAGAGGGCCGCCTATGGCTACACCTTC. Amino acids: CASSASERAAYGYTF.

The chain combines TRBV3-1 with TRBJ2-1; D perhaps matches TRBD2 (6 bases). Germline loops: CDR1 LGHDT, CDR2 YNNKEL (reference sequence). CDR3 length equals 15 residues. V was pared by 1 base and J by 9 bases, with 16 bases between. This CDR3 is CASSQGPPSGVEQFF. CDR3 bases: TGTGCCAGCAGCCAAGGGCCCCCTTCGGGAGTTGAGCAGTTCTTC.

For the CDR3, the DNA is TGTGCAGACCAGGGGTTGAACACTGAAGCTTTCTTT. Translating gives CADQGLNTEAFF. The chain links TRBV7-2 to TRBJ1-1; D is possibly TRBD1 (6 bases). The CDR3 covers 12 residues. The germline gives CDR1 SGHTA, CDR2 FQGNSA. Looking up the rest from reference TRBV7-2 and TRBJ1-1 gives the full variable domain: GAGVSQSPSNKVTEKGKDVELRCDPISGHTALYWYRQSLGQGLEFLIYFQGNSAPDKSGLPSDRFSAERTGGSVSTLTIQRTQQEDSAVYLCADQGLNTEAFFGQGTRLTVV.

This clonotype appeared a few times. The J gene is TRBJ2-1, the V gene TRBV29-1; TRBD2 matches at 12 bases. Trimming removed 7 bases from V and 4 bases from J; junction bases left unmatched: 5. CDR1 is SQVTM, CDR2 ANQGSEA, per germline. The CDR3 is made up of 14 amino acids. In DNA form, the CDR3 reads TGCAGCGGCCGACTAGCGGGAGTTTACAATGAGCAGTTCTTC. Residues: CSGRLAGVYNEQFF.

The chain is built from TRBV14 and TRBJ2-5, with 9 positions matching TRBD2. This CDR3 comprises 18 residues. Trimming cost V 4 bases and J 2 bases; bases outside gene matches: 14. Germline V gives CDR1 SGHDN, CDR2 FVKESK. The CDR3 loop reads CASSLIHSGRGGQETQYF. The CDR3 DNA is TGTGCCAGCAGCCTAATACATAGCGGGAGAGGGGGACAAGAGACCCAGTACTTC.

This rearrangement joins TRBV4-2 to TRBJ1-6, with a weak D call TRBD1 (6 bases). The CDR3 consists of 13 residues. V was pared by 7 bases and J by 8 bases, with 12 bases between. Germline V CDR1 and CDR2: LGHNA, YNFKEQ. The CDR3 coding sequence is TGTGCCAGCAATCGGGGGGGCGATTCACCCCTCCACTTT. Protein product: CASNRGGDSPLHF.

V usage is TRBV10-3 and J usage is TRBJ1-5; D unresolved. The CDR3 is 12 amino acids. Per germline, CDR1 ENHRY and CDR2 SYGVKD. The V gene lost 3 bases and the J gene lost 6 bases, with 6 bases spanning the gap. In DNA form, the CDR3 reads TGTGCCATCAGTGAAGAGGGTCAGCCCCAGCATTTT. Residues: CAISEEGQPQHF.

J is TRBJ1-1 and V is TRBV24-1, with D tentatively TRBD1 (5 bases). Germline CDR1 and CDR2: KGHDR and SFDVKD. Between the trimmed V and J ends, which lost 7 bases and 4 bases, there was a span of 15 bases. The CDR3 is 14 amino acids. The CDR3 DNA follows: TGTGCCACCAGCGATGGAGTGGGGGGCACTGAAGCTTTCTTT. Protein product: CATSDGVGGTEAFF.

The V and J genes are TRBV7-8 and TRBJ2-1, with D possibly being TRBD1 or TRBD2 (5 bases each). The J call may be incorrect, as the DNA end agrees better with TRBJ2-7. The CDR3 extends over 18 amino acids. Germline lookup yields CDR1 SGHVS and CDR2 FQNEAQ. The CDR3 region has the DNA TGTGCCAGCAGCTTAGGGGGCTGGGGAGAAGGCGGAGGCCACGAGCAGTACTTC. This encodes CASSLGGWGEGGGHEQYF.

The chain joins TRBV5-6 to TRBJ1-2; 7 bases are a match to TRBD1. This CDR3 spans 15 amino acids. Germline V gene sequence: CDR1 SGHDT, CDR2 YYEEEE. Germline trimming cut 4 bases from V and 4 bases from J; bases unmatched to any gene: 10. DNA of the CDR3: TGTGCCAGCAGCCGATGGACAGGACCCGTCTATGGCTACACCTTC. This encodes CASSRWTGPVYGYTF.

The V call is TRBV29-1, the J call TRBJ2-7, with TRBD1 matching 7 bases. Germline trimming cut 1 base from V and 0 bases from J; bases unmatched to any gene: 6. CDR1 is SQVTM and CDR2 is ANQGSEA in the germline V gene. The CDR3 is made up of 15 amino acids. CDR3 in amino acids: CSVEARDSSSYEQYF. CDR3 bases: TGCAGCGTTGAAGCCCGGGACAGTAGCTCCTACGAGCAGTACTTC.

This clonotype has just a few counts. The chain carries TRBV10-3 and TRBJ2-7; 7 nucleotides agree with TRBD1. J was trimmed by 5 bases and V by 10 bases; bases with no gene match: 14. The CDR3 sequence is 14 residues long. The germline CDR1 and CDR2 sequences are ENHRY and SYGVKD. CDR3 residues: CATTSTGPADEQYF. The CDR3 nucleotides are TGTGCCACCACTTCGACAGGGCCTGCTGACGAGCAGTACTTC.

The chain carries TRBV5-1 and TRBJ2-1; TRBD1 matches at 9 bases. V dropped 1 base and J dropped 5; count of bases not matched to a gene: 7. CDR1 is SGHRS, CDR2 YFSETQ, per germline. The CDR3 has 16 amino acids. The CDR3 DNA reads TGCGCCAGCAGCTTGCCTATGGGACAGGGTAACAATGAGCAGTTCTTC. Its translation is CASSLPMGQGNNEQFF. The full variable domain, completed using reference TRBV5-1 and TRBJ2-1, is KAGVTQTPRYLIKTRGQQVTLSCSPISGHRSVSWYQQTPGQGLQFLFEYFSETQRNKGNFPGRFSGRQFSNSRSEMNVSTLELGDSALYLCASSLPMGQGNNEQFFGPGTRLTVL.

The chain employs TRBV20-1 and TRBJ2-3; D is unresolved. Germline CDR1 DFQATT, CDR2 SNEGSKA (reference sequence). With 5 bases removed from V and 2 bases from J, the gap between germline ends came to 5 bases. The CDR3 is 11 amino acids. The CDR3 here is CSAQATDTQYF. As DNA, the CDR3 is TGCAGTGCTCAGGCCACAGATACGCAGTATTTT.

The rearrangement links TRBV5-1 to TRBJ2-3; D tentatively fits TRBD1 or TRBD2 (5 bases each). There are 14 residues in the CDR3. Germline lookup yields CDR1 SGHRS and CDR2 YFSETQ. The ends were cut back, 2 bases at V and 5 bases at J, with 12 bases in the middle. The CDR3 loop is CASSFGAIGDTQYF. CDR3 nucleotides: TGCGCCAGCAGCTTCGGGGCGATTGGAGATACGCAGTATTTT.

The chain links TRBV29-1 to TRBJ2-1; 11 bases agree with TRBD2. The junction had 3 bases not matched to a gene; V was cut back by 8 bases and J by 3 bases. The CDR3 has 13 residues. Germline V gives CDR1 SQVTM, CDR2 ANQGSEA. The DNA of the CDR3 is TGCAGCACGACTAGCGGGGTCTACAATGAGCAGTTCTTC. It encodes CSTTSGVYNEQFF.

The gene calls are TRBV6-2 or TRBV6-3 and TRBJ2-5; D ambiguous. The J call may be wrong; the DNA end is better matched by TRBJ2-7. The CDR3 runs 13 residues. Germline CDR1 is MNHEY and CDR2 is SVGEGT. CDR3 sequence (DNA): TGTGCCAGCAGTTACTCGAACGAACACGAGCAGTACTTC. Its translation: CASSYSNEHEQYF.

In its sample, this clonotype was seen once. This chain links TRBV7-2 with TRBJ2-6, with D maybe TRBD2 (6 bases). CDR1 is SGHTA and CDR2 is FQGNSA in the germline V gene. The CDR3 is 15 amino acids. V gave up 4 bases and J gave up 2 bases, with 9 bases separating them. CDR3 region: CASSSSAAGANVLTF. DNA of the CDR3: TGTGCCAGCAGCTCTAGCGCTGCTGGGGCCAACGTCCTGACTTTC. Based on the CDR3 plus reference TRBV7-2 and TRBJ2-6, the full variable domain is GAGVSQSPSNKVTEKGKDVELRCDPISGHTALYWYRQSLGQGLEFLIYFQGNSAPDKSGLPSDRFSAERTGGSVSTLTIQRTQQEDSAVYLCASSSSAAGANVLTFGAGSRLTVL.

As DNA, the CDR3 is TGTGCCAGCAGTCCTCAGGGGGCGGGAGAGACCCAGTACTTC. This codes for CASSPQGAGETQYF. V is TRBV7-2 and J is TRBJ2-5; 8 nucleotides match TRBD1. The CDR3 is 14 amino acids. V dropped 6 bases and J dropped 4; count of bases not matched to a gene: 7. Germline V gene lookup returns CDR1 SGHTA and CDR2 FQGNSA.

V and J are TRBV20-1 and TRBJ2-1; 7 nucleotides align to TRBD2. Germline V gene sequence: CDR1 DFQATT, CDR2 SNEGSKA (reference sequence). CDR3 length: 15 amino acids. V lost 4 bases and J lost 2; bases outside the gene matches: 8. The CDR3 coding sequence is TGCAGTGCTACCAGCGGGGTTATCACCTACAATGAGCAGTTCTTC. Amino acids: CSATSGVITYNEQFF.

This chain joins TRBV5-1 and TRBJ2-5; a weak D match, TRBD2 (5 bases). Germline CDR1 SGHRS, CDR2 YFSETQ. V was clipped by 0 bases and J by 5 bases, with 14 bases between them. The CDR3 runs to 15 residues. CDR3 nucleotides: TGCGCCAGCAGCTTGGCGGACTGGTCGGCGGAGACCCAGTACTTC. Its protein is CASSLADWSAETQYF.

The V and J genes are TRBV5-1 and TRBJ2-1, with a tentative D call TRBD2 (6 bases). Trimming pared 0 bases from V and 11 bases from J, leaving 15 bases between. This CDR3 contains 14 residues. Germline V gives CDR1 SGHRS, CDR2 YFSETQ. The CDR3 sequence is CASSLAVTGDKQFF. In nucleotides, the CDR3 is TGCGCCAGCAGCTTGGCCGTAACGGGAGACAAGCAGTTCTTC.

The chain carries TRBV2 and TRBJ2-7, with D perhaps matching TRBD1 (6 bases). Looked up from germline, CDR1 is SNHLY and CDR2 is FYNNEI. The CDR3 covers 12 residues. V lost 6 bases to trimming and J lost 3 bases, with 9 bases between them. The CDR3 loop reads CASRDSIYEQYF. The DNA of the CDR3 is TGTGCCAGCAGGGACAGCATCTACGAGCAGTACTTC.

The chain links TRBV4-2 to TRBJ2-4; D is unclear. The CDR3 sequence is 18 residues long. Looked up from germline, CDR1 is LGHNA and CDR2 is YNFKEQ. The ends were cut back, 7 bases at V and 0 bases at J, with 22 bases in the middle. Here the CDR3 reads CASIPRDVVVLAKNIQYF. CDR3 nucleotides: TGTGCCAGCATACCAAGGGATGTGGTGGTCTTAGCCAAAAACATTCAGTACTTC.

The chain links TRBV10-2 to TRBJ1-2; D unresolved. Germline V gene data show CDR1 as WSHSY and CDR2 as SAAADI. Trimming pared 5 bases from V and 3 bases from J, leaving 7 bases between. This CDR3 has 12 amino acids. CDR3 region: CASSLKDYGYTF. The CDR3, as DNA: TGCGCCAGCAGTCTAAAGGACTATGGCTACACCTTC.

CDR3 sequence reads: CASSSGGRDGYTF. The CDR3 nucleotides read TGTGCCAGCTCCTCGGGGGGGCGCGATGGCTACACCTTC. V and J are TRBV12-3 or TRBV12-4 and TRBJ1-2; possibly TRBD1 for D (6 bases). V lost 8 bases and J lost 6, with 16 bases in between. This CDR3 contains 13 residues.